The TCR beta chain under discussion was sequenced for a study of blood T cell repertoires in COVID-19. Overall study context: Samples taken during acute and convalescent COVID-19 were collected in the United States, Italy and Spain. PBMCs, B-cell-depleted T cells, or T cells were the source of the cDNA or gDNA that made up the material.

V lost 0 bases, J lost 6 bases, and 5 bases stayed unmatched. Germline V gives CDR1 MGHRA, CDR2 YSYEKL. This CDR3 is 16 amino acids long. In the original workflow: Reference gene primer amplification in the assay estimated nucleated cell counts. This table comes from immunoSEQ multiplex PCR, and its TCRdb copy is limited to in-frame clones, with some not included. V, J and clone size were drawn from that table, and D and trimming were deduced from the DNA. In the table there are approximately 180,000 clones, 80% to 90% of which are singletons. Source material: peripheral blood. The source of this sequence is a human donor with active or convalescent COVID-19. The donor label of this sample is uncertain. V is TRBV4-1 and J is TRBJ1-6; 7 nucleotides match TRBD1. DNA of the CDR3: TGCGCCAGCAGCCAAGAGGCCCCAGGGGGTAATTCACCCCTCCACTTT. It is translated as CASSQEAPGGNSPLHF.